This T cell receptor (beta chain) is from a study of OX40 agonist ivuxolimab in advanced cancers. Study summary: Hepatocellular carcinoma, melanoma, renal cell or head and neck cancer affected the dose-escalation patients.

CDR1 and CDR2 from the germline V gene are MNHEY and SVGAGI. The V end lost 10 bases, the J end lost 8 bases, and 23 bases lay between the germline ends. This CDR3 spans 14 amino acids. Data came from immunoSEQ multiplex PCR; TCRdb stores just in-frame clones and leaves some out. Of 100,000 or so clones listed, 80% to 90% are singletons. The sample in question was CD4+ or CD8+ T cells sorted from blood, obtained in a trial of the OX40 agonist ivuxolimab. This TCR derives from an adult with an advanced solid tumor such as melanoma, head and neck, liver or kidney cancer. V and J are TRBV6-5 and TRBJ1-2; D is possibly TRBD1 (5 bases). CDR3 DNA sequence: TGTGCCACTAAGGTTCCACTAGGCGAGGGGGGCTACACCTTC. This translates into CATKVPLGEGGYTF.